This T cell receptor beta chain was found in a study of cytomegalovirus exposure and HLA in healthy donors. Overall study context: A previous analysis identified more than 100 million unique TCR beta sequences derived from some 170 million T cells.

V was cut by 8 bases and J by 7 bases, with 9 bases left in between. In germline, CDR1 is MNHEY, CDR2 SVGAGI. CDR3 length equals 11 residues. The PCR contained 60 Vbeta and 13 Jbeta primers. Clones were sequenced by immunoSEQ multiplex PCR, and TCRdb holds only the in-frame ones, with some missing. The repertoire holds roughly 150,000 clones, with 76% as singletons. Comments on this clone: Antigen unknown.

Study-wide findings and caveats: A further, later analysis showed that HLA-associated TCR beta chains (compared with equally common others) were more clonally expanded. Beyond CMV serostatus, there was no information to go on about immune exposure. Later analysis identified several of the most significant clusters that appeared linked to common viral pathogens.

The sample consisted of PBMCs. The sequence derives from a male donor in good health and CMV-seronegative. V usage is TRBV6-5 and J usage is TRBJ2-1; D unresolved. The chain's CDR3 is CASGHGNEQFF. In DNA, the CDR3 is TGTGCCAGCGGTCACGGGAATGAGCAGTTCTTC.